This TCR beta chain was sequenced during a study of OX40 agonist ivuxolimab in advanced cancers. Study at large: An agonistic anti-OX40 (CD134) antibody, ivuxolimab, was used to treat the patients. Treatment received earlier with anti-PD-1, anti-PD-L1 or anti-CTLA-4 agents was allowed, and over 35% had some. Whole-study results and caveats: Expanded clones tended on average to be more numerous among CD8+ T cells than CD4+.

Here immunoSEQ multiplex PCR was the method, and the copy in TCRdb shows in-frame clones only, minus some. Among 60,000 or so clones listed, 90% were seen once. Patients were excluded for autoimmune disease history or systemic immunosuppression. The CDR3 length is 15 residues. Per germline, CDR1 SGHRS and CDR2 YFSETQ. V lost 0 bases to trimming and J lost 4 bases, with 10 bases between them. This clone came up a few times. The antigen is not known. The sequence came from an adult with an advanced solid tumor such as melanoma, head and neck, liver or kidney cancer. The sequencing here drew on CD4+ or CD8+ T cells sorted from blood, taken in a trial of the OX40 agonist ivuxolimab. The chain recombines TRBV5-1 with TRBJ2-2, with D maybe TRBD1 (5 bases). CDR3 protein: CASSLGLGATGELFF. Here the CDR3 DNA reads TGCGCCAGCAGCTTGGGCCTAGGGGCCACCGGGGAGCTGTTTTTT.